Listed below are T cell receptor beta chains from one sample, sequenced in a study of cytomegalovirus exposure and HLA in healthy donors. Profiling relied on immunoSEQ multiplex PCR, and the TCRdb table lists in-frame clones only, not all of them. The sample consists of 120,000 to 150,000 clones, around 67% of them appearing once. Material: PBMCs. These TCRs come from a young woman in good health and CMV-seronegative. Each CDR3 is given with its conserved first and last residue. Fields, in order: clone size, V gene, D gene, J gene, CDR3 DNA, CDR3 protein. The D gene is left open where the match is weak. The listing skips clone size in some rows; elsewhere it reads once, few, many or a size class.

abundance: few
v_gene: TRBV19
d_gene: TRBD1
j_gene: TRBJ1-5
CDR3nt: TGTGCCAGTAGTGTCGGACAGGGTCGGAATCAGCCCCAGCATTTT
CDR3aa: CASSVGQGRNQPQHF

abundance: -
v_gene: TRBV19
d_gene: -
j_gene: TRBJ2-2
CDR3nt: TGTGCCAGTAGTATAGGGGAGAGAACCGGGGAGCTGTTTTTT
CDR3aa: CASSIGERTGELFF

abundance: once
v_gene: TRBV15
d_gene: TRBD2
j_gene: TRBJ2-5
CDR3nt: TGTGCCACCAGCAGAGCAGAGCGGGAGATGAGGAGGGAGACCCAGTACTTC
CDR3aa: CATSRAEREMRRETQYF

abundance: -
v_gene: TRBV6-1
d_gene: TRBD1
j_gene: TRBJ1-2
CDR3nt: TGTGCCAGCACTCGAGGGGGACAGGATATCCATGGCTACACCTTC
CDR3aa: CASTRGGQDIHGYTF

abundance: -
v_gene: TRBV19
d_gene: TRBD1
j_gene: TRBJ1-2
CDR3nt: TGTGCCAGTAGTAGGGACAGCCCTAACTATGGCTACACCTTC
CDR3aa: CASSRDSPNYGYTF

abundance: -
v_gene: TRBV6-1
d_gene: TRBD2
j_gene: TRBJ2-1
CDR3nt: TGTGCCAGCAGGACTAGCGGGGGGAGCAACAATGAGCAGTTCTTC
CDR3aa: CASRTSGGSNNEQFF

abundance: -
v_gene: TRBV19
d_gene: TRBD1
j_gene: TRBJ2-7
CDR3nt: TGTGCCAGCCGACAGGGCTACGAGCAGTACTTC
CDR3aa: CASRQGYEQYF

abundance: few
v_gene: TRBV15
d_gene: -
j_gene: TRBJ1-1
CDR3nt: TGTGCCACCAGCAGAGATGAGGTCACTGAAGCTTTCTTT
CDR3aa: CATSRDEVTEAFF

abundance: -
v_gene: TRBV19
d_gene: -
j_gene: TRBJ1-1
CDR3nt: TGTGCCAGTAGTATACTTGGTCAGGTAGGTCAAGCTTTCTTT
CDR3aa: CASSILGQVGQAFF

abundance: -
v_gene: TRBV5-1
d_gene: -
j_gene: TRBJ1-2
CDR3nt: TGCGCCAGCCGTACCCCGGGTTCTACTAACTATGGCTACACCTTC
CDR3aa: CASRTPGSTNYGYTF

abundance: -
v_gene: TRBV5-4
d_gene: TRBD1
j_gene: TRBJ1-3
CDR3nt: TGTGCCAGCAGCTGGGACAGGTCGACTGGAAACACCATATATTTT
CDR3aa: CASSWDRSTGNTIYF

abundance: -
v_gene: TRBV5-1
d_gene: -
j_gene: TRBJ1-3
CDR3nt: TGCGCCAGCAGCTTGGGTGACCTGACTACTGGAAACACCATATATTTT
CDR3aa: CASSLGDLTTGNTIYF

abundance: -
v_gene: TRBV28
d_gene: -
j_gene: TRBJ2-7
CDR3nt: TGTGCCAGCAGTTTGCGAGGCAGCGTCACCTACGAGCAGTACTTC
CDR3aa: CASSLRGSVTYEQYF

abundance: -
v_gene: TRBV18
d_gene: -
j_gene: TRBJ1-1
CDR3nt: TGTGCCAGCTCACCCTTCGACGGGGGAACTGAAGCTTTCTTT
CDR3aa: CASSPFDGGTEAFF

abundance: -
v_gene: TRBV5-4
d_gene: -
j_gene: TRBJ1-6
CDR3nt: TGTGCCAGCAGCTCTGGACAGTCGAGCTCCTATAATTCACCCCTCCACTTT
CDR3aa: CASSSGQSSSYNSPLHF

abundance: -
v_gene: TRBV9
d_gene: -
j_gene: TRBJ2-1
CDR3nt: TGTGCCAGCAGCGTAGAGGGGACCTACAATGAGCAGTTCTTC
CDR3aa: CASSVEGTYNEQFF

abundance: few
v_gene: TRBV7-8
d_gene: TRBD2
j_gene: TRBJ2-1
CDR3nt: TGTGCCAGCAGCGTCACTAGCGGGAGGGGACGTGAGCAGTTCTTC
CDR3aa: CASSVTSGRGREQFF

abundance: -
v_gene: TRBV4-1
d_gene: -
j_gene: TRBJ1-4
CDR3nt: TGCGCCAGCAGCCAACAGGGGAAGAAAACTAATGAAAAACTGTTTTTT
CDR3aa: CASSQQGKKTNEKLFF

abundance: -
v_gene: TRBV7-9
d_gene: -
j_gene: TRBJ2-1
CDR3nt: TGTGCCAGCAGCTTAGGGGCCCAGCAGTTCTTC
CDR3aa: CASSLGAQQFF

abundance: -
v_gene: TRBV29-1
d_gene: TRBD1
j_gene: TRBJ2-5
CDR3nt: TGCAGCGTTGACCCCCCCGGGACAGGGAGAGAGACCCAGTACTTC
CDR3aa: CSVDPPGTGRETQYF

abundance: few
v_gene: TRBV7-9
d_gene: TRBD1
j_gene: TRBJ2-1
CDR3nt: TGTTCCAGCAGCCTAAGACTAACAGGGGGGTCAATCGGTGAGCAGTTCTTC
CDR3aa: CSSSLRLTGGSIGEQFF

abundance: -
v_gene: TRBV7-9
d_gene: TRBD1
j_gene: TRBJ1-6
CDR3nt: TGTGCCAGCAGCTTCGACAGGGGCCCACCCCTCCACTTT
CDR3aa: CASSFDRGPPLHF

abundance: once
v_gene: TRBV5-4
d_gene: -
j_gene: TRBJ2-6
CDR3nt: TGTGCCAGCAGCTTGCTCGGGTTCGGGGCCAACGTCCTGACTTTC
CDR3aa: CASSLLGFGANVLTF

abundance: -
v_gene: TRBV2
d_gene: -
j_gene: TRBJ2-1
CDR3nt: TGTGCCAGCAGTGAGGAGCTAGGGCGGGATGAGCAGTTCTTC
CDR3aa: CASSEELGRDEQFF